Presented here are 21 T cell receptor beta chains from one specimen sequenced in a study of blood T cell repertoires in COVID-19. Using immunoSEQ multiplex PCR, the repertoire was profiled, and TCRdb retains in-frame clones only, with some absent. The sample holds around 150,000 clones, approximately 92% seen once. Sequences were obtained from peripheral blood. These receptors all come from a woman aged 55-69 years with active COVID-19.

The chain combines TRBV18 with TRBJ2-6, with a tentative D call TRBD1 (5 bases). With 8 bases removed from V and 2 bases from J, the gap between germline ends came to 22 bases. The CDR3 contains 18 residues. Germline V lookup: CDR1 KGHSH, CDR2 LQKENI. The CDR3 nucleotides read TGTGCCAGCGCACGAGTGGCAGGGTTTATCCCTGGGGCCAACGTCCTGACTTTC. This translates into CASARVAGFIPGANVLTF. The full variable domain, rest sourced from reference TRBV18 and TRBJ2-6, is NAGVMQNPRHLVRRRGQEARLRCSPMKGHSHVYWYRQLPEEGLKFMVYLQKENIIDESGMPKERFSAEFPKEGPSILRIQQVVRGDSAAYFCASARVAGFIPGANVLTFGAGSRLTVL.

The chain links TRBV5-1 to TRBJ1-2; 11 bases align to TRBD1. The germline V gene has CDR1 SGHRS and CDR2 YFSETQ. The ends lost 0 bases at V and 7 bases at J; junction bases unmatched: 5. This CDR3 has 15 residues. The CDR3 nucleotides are TGCGCCAGCAGCTTGGAAGGACAGGGGGCTCGTGGCTACACCTTC. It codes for CASSLEGQGARGYTF.

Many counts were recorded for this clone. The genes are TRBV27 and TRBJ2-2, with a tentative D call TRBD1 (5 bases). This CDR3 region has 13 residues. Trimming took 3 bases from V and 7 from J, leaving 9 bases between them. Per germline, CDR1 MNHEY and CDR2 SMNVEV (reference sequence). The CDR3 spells CASSLGPSGELFF. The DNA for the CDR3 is TGTGCCAGCAGTTTGGGGCCCAGCGGGGAGCTGTTTTTT.

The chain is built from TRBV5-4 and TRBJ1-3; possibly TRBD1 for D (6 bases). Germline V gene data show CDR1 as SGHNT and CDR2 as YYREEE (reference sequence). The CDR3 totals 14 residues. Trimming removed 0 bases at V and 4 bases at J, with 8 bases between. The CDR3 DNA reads TGTGCCAGCAGCTTGGACAGGGTCGGAAACACCATATATTTT. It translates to CASSLDRVGNTIYF.

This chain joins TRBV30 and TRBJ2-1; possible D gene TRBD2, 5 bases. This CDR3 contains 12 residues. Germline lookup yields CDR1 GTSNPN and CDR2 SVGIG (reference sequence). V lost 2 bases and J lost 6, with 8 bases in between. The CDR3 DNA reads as TGTGCCTGGAGTCGGGCGGGCAATGAGCAGTTCTTC. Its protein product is CAWSRAGNEQFF.

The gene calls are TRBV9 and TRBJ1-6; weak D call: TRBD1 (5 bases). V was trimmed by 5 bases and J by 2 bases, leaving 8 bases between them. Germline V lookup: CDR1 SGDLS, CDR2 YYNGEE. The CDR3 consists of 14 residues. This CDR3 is CASSLRAYNSPLHF. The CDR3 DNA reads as TGTGCCAGCAGTCTCAGGGCCTATAATTCACCCCTCCACTTT. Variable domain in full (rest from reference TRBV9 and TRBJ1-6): DSGVTQTPKHLITATGQRVTLRCSPRSGDLSVYWYQQSLDQGLQFLIQYYNGEERAKGNILERFSAQQFPDLHSELNLSSLELGDSALYFCASSLRAYNSPLHFGNGTRLTVT.

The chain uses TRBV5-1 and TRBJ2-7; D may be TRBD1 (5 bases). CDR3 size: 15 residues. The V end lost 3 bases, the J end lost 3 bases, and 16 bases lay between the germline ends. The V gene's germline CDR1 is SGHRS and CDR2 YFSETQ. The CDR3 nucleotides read TGCGCCAGCAGCTCCACGGTAGGACATGGCTACGAGCAGTACTTC. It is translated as CASSSTVGHGYEQYF.

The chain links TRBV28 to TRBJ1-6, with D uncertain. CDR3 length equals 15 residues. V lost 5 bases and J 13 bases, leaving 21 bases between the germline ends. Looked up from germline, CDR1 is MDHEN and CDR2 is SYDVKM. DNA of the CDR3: TGTGCCAGCAGTCCCCCCGAGTGGAGGGTAAACCCCCTCCACTTT. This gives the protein CASSPPEWRVNPLHF. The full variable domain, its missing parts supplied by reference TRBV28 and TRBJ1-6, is DVKVTQSSRYLVKRTGEKVFLECVQDMDHENMFWYRQDPGLGLRLIYFSYDVKMKEKGDIPEGYSVSREKKERFSLILESASTNQTSMYLCASSPPEWRVNPLHFGNGTRLTVT.

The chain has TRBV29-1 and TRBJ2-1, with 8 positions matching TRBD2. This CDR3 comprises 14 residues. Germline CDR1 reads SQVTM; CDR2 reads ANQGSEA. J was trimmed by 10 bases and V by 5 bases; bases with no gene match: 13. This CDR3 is CSVPPGTRGREQFF. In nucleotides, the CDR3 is TGCAGCGTTCCCCCGGGGACTAGAGGGCGGGAGCAGTTCTTC.

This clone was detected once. CDR3 sequence (DNA): TGCAGCGTTGGACAGGGGTGGGAGCAGTACTTC. This translates into CSVGQGWEQYF. The J gene is TRBJ2-7, the V gene TRBV29-1, with TRBD1 matching over 8 bases. The CDR3 is 11 amino acids. V was clipped by 4 bases and J by 7 bases; unmatched bases: 3. Germline assignment: CDR1 SQVTM and CDR2 ANQGSEA.

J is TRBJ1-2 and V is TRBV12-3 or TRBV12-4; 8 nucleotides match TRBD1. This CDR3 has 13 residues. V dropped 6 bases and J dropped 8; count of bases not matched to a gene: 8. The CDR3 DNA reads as TGTGCCAGCAGGCGGGACAGGTCTGGCGGCTACACCTTC. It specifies CASRRDRSGGYTF.

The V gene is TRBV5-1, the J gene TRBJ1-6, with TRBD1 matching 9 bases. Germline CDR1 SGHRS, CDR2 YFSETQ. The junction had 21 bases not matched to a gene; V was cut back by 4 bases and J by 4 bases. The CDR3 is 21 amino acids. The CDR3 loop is CASSNTARTGVSGTYNSPLHF. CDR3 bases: TGCGCCAGCAGCAACACGGCGAGGACAGGGGTTTCTGGAACTTATAATTCACCCCTCCACTTT.

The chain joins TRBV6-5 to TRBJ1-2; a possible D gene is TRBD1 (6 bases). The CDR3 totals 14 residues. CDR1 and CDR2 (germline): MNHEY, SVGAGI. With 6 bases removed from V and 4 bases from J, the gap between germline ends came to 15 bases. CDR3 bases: TGTGCCAGCAGCAACGGGGGGCACATCTATGGCTACACCTTC. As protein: CASSNGGHIYGYTF.

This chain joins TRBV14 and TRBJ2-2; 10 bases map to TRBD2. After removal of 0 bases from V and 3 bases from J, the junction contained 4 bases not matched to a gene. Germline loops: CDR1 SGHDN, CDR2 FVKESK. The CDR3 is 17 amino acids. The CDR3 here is CASSQDWTSGYTGELFF. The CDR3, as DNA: TGTGCCAGCAGCCAAGATTGGACTAGCGGTTACACCGGGGAGCTGTTTTTT.

DNA for the CDR3: TGTGCCAGCAGTTACTCAGGACTAGTCAACGAGCAGTACTTC. Protein: CASSYSGLVNEQYF. The chain recombines TRBV6-6 with TRBJ2-7; TRBD2 agrees at 7 bases. The CDR3 spans 14 residues. With V trimmed by 0 bases and J by 5 bases, 4 bases remained unmatched. Per the germline V gene, CDR1 is MNHNY and CDR2 is SVGAGI (reference sequence).

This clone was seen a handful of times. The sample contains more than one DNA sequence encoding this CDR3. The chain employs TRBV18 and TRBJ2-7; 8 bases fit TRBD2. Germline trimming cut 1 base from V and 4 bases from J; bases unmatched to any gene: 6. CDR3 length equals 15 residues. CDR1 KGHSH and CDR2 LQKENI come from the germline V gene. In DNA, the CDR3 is TGTGCCAGCTCACCACGGAGCGGGAGTGGATACGAGCAGTACTTC. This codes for CASSPRSGSGYEQYF.

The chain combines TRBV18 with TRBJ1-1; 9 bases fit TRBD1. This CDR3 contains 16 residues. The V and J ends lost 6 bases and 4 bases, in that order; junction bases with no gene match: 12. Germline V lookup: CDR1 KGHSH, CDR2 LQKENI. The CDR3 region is CASSRDVQGAVTEAFF. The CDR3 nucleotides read TGTGCCAGCTCCCGAGACGTACAGGGGGCAGTCACTGAAGCTTTCTTT.

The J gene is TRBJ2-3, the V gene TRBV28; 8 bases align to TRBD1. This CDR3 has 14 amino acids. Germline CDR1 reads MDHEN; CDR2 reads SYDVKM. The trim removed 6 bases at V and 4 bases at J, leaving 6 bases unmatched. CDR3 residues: CASRKQQGADTQYF. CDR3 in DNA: TGTGCCAGCAGAAAACAACAGGGGGCAGATACGCAGTATTTT.

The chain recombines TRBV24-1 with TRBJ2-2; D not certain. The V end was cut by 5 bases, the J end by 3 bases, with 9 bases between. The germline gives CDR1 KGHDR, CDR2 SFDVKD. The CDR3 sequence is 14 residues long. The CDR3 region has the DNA TGTGCCACCAGTGGCGGATGGGACACCGGGGAGCTGTTTTTT. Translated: CATSGGWDTGELFF.

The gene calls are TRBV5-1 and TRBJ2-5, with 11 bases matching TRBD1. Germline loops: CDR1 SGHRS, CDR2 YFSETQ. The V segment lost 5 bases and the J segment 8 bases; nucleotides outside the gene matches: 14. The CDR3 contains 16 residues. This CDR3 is CASSSEPGTGGGTQYF. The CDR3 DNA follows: TGCGCCAGCAGTTCGGAGCCCGGGACAGGGGGGGGAACCCAGTACTTC.

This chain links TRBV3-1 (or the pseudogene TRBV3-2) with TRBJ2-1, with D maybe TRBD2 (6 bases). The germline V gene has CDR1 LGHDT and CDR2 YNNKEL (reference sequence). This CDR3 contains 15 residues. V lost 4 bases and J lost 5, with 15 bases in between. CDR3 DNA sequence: TGTGCCAGCAGCCGGCTTAGGGTAGCGGACAATGAGCAGTTCTTC. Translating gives CASSRLRVADNEQFF.